This TCR beta chain derives from a study of long-term antiretroviral therapy in people with HIV. Whole-study findings and limits: Clones showing expansion before ART dominated the repertoire at all time points. Repertoires in HIV (unlike those of controls) had narrower CDR3 length ranges.

Remarks on this clone: The antigen is not known.

Germline values: CDR1 ENHRY, CDR2 SYGVKD. This CDR3 comprises 14 residues. V lost 8 bases and J lost 0, with 13 bases in between. immunoSEQ v3.0 was run at survey level. Assay: immunoSEQ multiplex PCR; the TCRdb copy retains only in-frame clones and omits some. The repertoire holds approximately 15,000 clones, with 84% as singletons. This clonotype originated in a man younger than 35 with HIV. The V and J genes are TRBV10-3 and TRBJ1-1; D possibly corresponds to TRBD1 (5 bases). The source was unsorted PBMCs, collected 0.1 years after starting antiretroviral therapy. CDR3 coding DNA: TGTGCCATCCTCCGTAGACAGATGAACACTGAAGCTTTCTTT. Its protein product is CAILRRQMNTEAFF.